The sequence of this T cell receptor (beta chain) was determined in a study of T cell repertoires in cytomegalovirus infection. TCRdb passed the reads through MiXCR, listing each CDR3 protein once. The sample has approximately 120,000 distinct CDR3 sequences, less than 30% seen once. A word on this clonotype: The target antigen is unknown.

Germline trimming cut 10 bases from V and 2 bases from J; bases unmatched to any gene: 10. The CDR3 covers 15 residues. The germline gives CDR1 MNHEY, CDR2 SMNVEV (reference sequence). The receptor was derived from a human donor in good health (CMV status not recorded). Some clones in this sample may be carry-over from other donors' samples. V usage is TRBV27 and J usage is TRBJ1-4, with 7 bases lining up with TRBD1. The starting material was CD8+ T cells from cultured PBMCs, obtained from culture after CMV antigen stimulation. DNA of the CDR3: TGTGCCACCAAAAAGGGGGCCTGGACTAATGAAAAACTGTTTTTT. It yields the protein CATKKGAWTNEKLFF.